These T cell receptor beta chains were read from a single sample in a study of cytomegalovirus exposure and HLA in healthy donors. Sequencing was performed with immunoSEQ multiplex PCR; in TCRdb, only in-frame clones are kept and a portion is missing. Among under 170,000 clones, approximately 60% were seen once, and the ten largest hold 6% to 8.5%. Sequencing input: PBMCs. These receptors came from an older woman in good health and CMV-seropositive. Both conserved end residues are part of each CDR3. D genes are given only for firm matches. Only part of the rows carry a size: once, few, many, or a class if the clone is expanded.

D gene: -; clone size: -; V gene: TRBV6-6; J gene: TRBJ2-7; CDR3 protein: CATLFQYEQYF; CDR3 DNA: TGTGCCACCCTGTTCCAATACGAGCAGTACTTC
D gene: -; clone size: -; V gene: TRBV28; J gene: TRBJ1-3; CDR3 protein: CASSLGGRNTIYF; CDR3 DNA: TGTGCCAGCAGTTTAGGAGGTAGAAACACCATATATTTT
D gene: TRBD1; clone size: -; V gene: TRBV6-5; J gene: TRBJ2-3; CDR3 protein: CASSWTGGADTQYF; CDR3 DNA: TGTGCCAGCAGTTGGACAGGGGGCGCAGATACGCAGTATTTT
D gene: TRBD2; clone size: once; V gene: TRBV15; J gene: TRBJ2-1; CDR3 protein: CATSHLRREKNEQFF; CDR3 DNA: TGTGCCACCAGCCACCTGAGGCGGGAGAAAAATGAGCAGTTCTTC
D gene: TRBD1; clone size: -; V gene: TRBV19; J gene: TRBJ2-7; CDR3 protein: CASSKPGTGTYEQYF; CDR3 DNA: TGTGCCAGTAGTAAACCCGGGACAGGAACCTACGAGCAGTACTTC
D gene: TRBD1; clone size: -; V gene: TRBV18; J gene: TRBJ2-1; CDR3 protein: CASSGQAYEQFF; CDR3 DNA: TGTGCCAGCTCAGGACAGGCGTATGAGCAGTTCTTC
D gene: -; clone size: -; V gene: TRBV7-9; J gene: TRBJ1-2; CDR3 protein: CASVQPGHGMNYGYTF; CDR3 DNA: TGTGCCAGCGTTCAACCGGGACACGGGATGAACTATGGCTACACCTTC
D gene: TRBD1; clone size: -; V gene: TRBV2; J gene: TRBJ2-3; CDR3 protein: CASNLDRGPQDTQYF; CDR3 DNA: TGTGCCAGCAACCTGGACAGGGGGCCTCAAGATACGCAGTATTTT
D gene: TRBD1; clone size: -; V gene: TRBV18; J gene: TRBJ2-1; CDR3 protein: CASSFTVPRDSYNEQFF; CDR3 DNA: TGTGCCAGCTCATTCACCGTTCCCCGGGACAGTTACAATGAGCAGTTCTTC
D gene: -; clone size: few; V gene: TRBV19; J gene: TRBJ1-4; CDR3 protein: CASRGRVVEKLFF; CDR3 DNA: TGTGCTAGTAGGGGCAGGGTCGTCGAAAAACTGTTTTTT
D gene: -; clone size: -; V gene: TRBV21-1; J gene: TRBJ2-7; CDR3 protein: CASSKPPTDRGDYEQYF; CDR3 DNA: TGTGCCAGCAGCAAACCCCCCACCGACAGGGGAGACTACGAGCAGTACTTC
D gene: TRBD1; clone size: -; V gene: TRBV7-3; J gene: TRBJ1-1; CDR3 protein: CASRYERGRGAATEAFF; CDR3 DNA: TGTGCCAGCAGGTATGAACGTGGCAGGGGGGCCGCCACTGAAGCTTTCTTT
D gene: TRBD2; clone size: -; V gene: TRBV27; J gene: TRBJ2-1; CDR3 protein: CASSTSGSRYNEQFF; CDR3 DNA: TGTGCCAGCAGTACTAGCGGGAGCCGATACAATGAGCAGTTCTTC
D gene: -; clone size: -; V gene: TRBV6-5; J gene: TRBJ2-4; CDR3 protein: CASSGAAKNIQYF; CDR3 DNA: TGTGCCAGCAGTGGGGCAGCCAAAAACATTCAGTACTTC
D gene: -; clone size: few; V gene: TRBV30; J gene: TRBJ1-3; CDR3 protein: CAWSGTFSGNTIYF; CDR3 DNA: TGTGCCTGGAGTGGAACATTCTCTGGAAACACCATATATTTT
D gene: TRBD2; clone size: -; V gene: TRBV5-1; J gene: TRBJ2-5; CDR3 protein: CASRQTSGGFQETQYF; CDR3 DNA: TGCGCCAGCAGGCAGACTAGCGGGGGGTTTCAAGAGACCCAGTACTTC
D gene: TRBD2; clone size: few; V gene: TRBV20-1; J gene: TRBJ2-1; CDR3 protein: CSPGLAGQQFF; CDR3 DNA: TGCAGTCCTGGACTAGCCGGGCAGCAGTTCTTC
D gene: TRBD2; clone size: -; V gene: TRBV28; J gene: TRBJ2-1; CDR3 protein: CATWELAGHNEQFF; CDR3 DNA: TGTGCCACCTGGGAACTAGCGGGCCACAATGAGCAGTTCTTC
D gene: TRBD1; clone size: -; V gene: TRBV5-1; J gene: TRBJ1-1; CDR3 protein: CASSSAGTGGTEAFF; CDR3 DNA: TGCGCCAGCAGCTCCGCCGGGACAGGGGGCACTGAAGCTTTCTTT
D gene: -; clone size: -; V gene: TRBV19; J gene: TRBJ1-5; CDR3 protein: CASSIRNQPQHF; CDR3 DNA: TGTGCCAGTAGTATTCGGAATCAGCCCCAGCATTTT
D gene: -; clone size: once; V gene: TRBV19; J gene: TRBJ1-2; CDR3 protein: CASTRSRTYGYTF; CDR3 DNA: TGTGCCAGTACCAGGTCCAGAACCTATGGCTACACCTTC
D gene: TRBD2; clone size: -; V gene: TRBV27; J gene: TRBJ2-5; CDR3 protein: CASSLSTVTSDGGETQYF; CDR3 DNA: TGTGCCAGCAGTTTATCGACAGTGACTAGCGACGGTGGAGAGACCCAGTACTTC
D gene: TRBD2; clone size: -; V gene: TRBV7-9; J gene: TRBJ2-3; CDR3 protein: CASRPKTSGPTDTQYF; CDR3 DNA: TGTGCCAGCAGGCCTAAAACTAGCGGGCCCACAGATACGCAGTATTTT
D gene: -; clone size: few; V gene: TRBV11-3; J gene: TRBJ2-1; CDR3 protein: CASSLDEDEQFF; CDR3 DNA: TGTGCCAGCAGCTTAGATGAGGATGAGCAGTTCTTC
D gene: TRBD2; clone size: -; V gene: TRBV9; J gene: TRBJ2-2; CDR3 protein: CASSAGLAGPGELFF; CDR3 DNA: TGTGCCAGCAGCGCGGGACTAGCGGGGCCCGGGGAGCTGTTTTTT
D gene: -; clone size: -; V gene: TRBV6-5; J gene: TRBJ1-1; CDR3 protein: CASSYSAGWVGTEAFF; CDR3 DNA: TGTGCCAGCAGTTACTCCGCCGGGTGGGTAGGCACTGAAGCTTTCTTT
D gene: -; clone size: -; V gene: TRBV7-6; J gene: TRBJ1-1; CDR3 protein: CASSLGVATPEAFF; CDR3 DNA: TGTGCCAGCAGCTTAGGAGTAGCCACGCCTGAAGCTTTCTTT
D gene: TRBD2; clone size: few; V gene: TRBV4-2; J gene: TRBJ2-1; CDR3 protein: CASSGDVLAGGRNEQFF; CDR3 DNA: TGTGCCAGCAGCGGCGACGTTCTAGCGGGAGGTAGGAATGAGCAGTTCTTC
D gene: -; clone size: -; V gene: TRBV28; J gene: TRBJ1-2; CDR3 protein: CASGPGGWTANYGYTF; CDR3 DNA: TGTGCCAGCGGACCAGGCGGGTGGACAGCTAACTATGGCTACACCTTC